These 8 T cell receptor beta chains originate from one sample sequenced in a study of cytomegalovirus exposure and HLA in healthy donors. Amplification used 60 Vbeta primers and 13 Jbeta primers. TCRdb's table, derived via immunoSEQ multiplex PCR, lists solely in-frame clones and lacks some. The table records 100,000 to 150,000 clones, roughly 82% of them present only once. Specimen: PBMCs. The receptors here all came from a male donor in good health and CMV-seropositive.

A word on this clone: The germline gene is not matched at one end of the junction; a read error may be the cause. The genes are TRBV25-1 and TRBJ2-6; possibly TRBD2 for D (6 bases). Germline V CDR1 and CDR2: MGHDK, SYGVNS. CDR3 length equals 16 residues. CDR3 region: CASSEYRRAGANGLTF. CDR3 in DNA: TGTGCCAGCAGTGAATATAGGAGGGCTGGGGCCAACGGCCTGACTTTC.

The rearrangement uses TRBV4-1 and TRBJ1-2; TRBD1 aligns across 9 bases. Trimming took 4 bases from V and 5 from J; bases not matched to a gene: 11. Germline CDR1 and CDR2: MGHRA and YSYEKL. This CDR3 has 16 residues. CDR3 nucleotides: TGCGCCAGCAGCCTGGGACAGGGTTATGATGGTTATGGCTACACCTTC. Translation gives CASSLGQGYDGYGYTF.

The table lists this clone with a few counts. The V gene is TRBV18, the J gene TRBJ1-2, with D possibly being TRBD1 (5 bases). This CDR3 region has 14 residues. Deletions cut 2 bases from V and 4 bases from J, with 11 bases between. Germline-derived CDR1 and CDR2 are KGHSH and LQKENI. CDR3: CASSPKTDIYGYTF. CDR3 coding DNA: TGTGCCAGCTCACCAAAGACAGATATCTATGGCTACACCTTC.

This clone appeared a few times. The V and J genes are TRBV7-2 and TRBJ1-2; D unresolved. The CDR3 runs to 12 residues. From germline, CDR1 is SGHTA and CDR2 FQGNSA. V lost 5 bases to trimming and J lost 4 bases, with 8 bases between them. Written as DNA, the CDR3 is TGTGCCAGCAGCGCGTCTATCTATGGCTACACCTTC. Protein product: CASSASIYGYTF.

This clone is a singleton in its sample. The chain employs TRBV27 and TRBJ2-1; D perhaps matches TRBD2 (5 bases). Germline V gene lookup returns CDR1 MNHEY and CDR2 SMNVEV (reference sequence). Trimming pared 3 bases from V and 8 bases from J, leaving 11 bases between. The CDR3 is made up of 13 amino acids. CDR3 amino acids: CASSFRRRDEQFF. The CDR3 DNA follows: TGTGCCAGCAGTTTTAGGAGGCGGGATGAGCAGTTCTTC.

The V gene is TRBV20-1, the J gene TRBJ2-4, with D possibly TRBD2 on 5 matching bases. CDR3 length equals 11 residues. CDR1 DFQATT and CDR2 SNEGSKA come from the germline V gene (reference sequence). Trimming removed 5 bases from V and 3 bases from J, with 5 bases in between. In DNA, the CDR3 is TGCAGTGCTGGACTCAAAAACATTCAGTACTTC. Residues: CSAGLKNIQYF.

As regards this clone: The CDR3 end shows no conserved phenylalanine or tryptophan, and so a read error is likely. Because the CDR3's place on the DNA is in doubt, the DNA is left out and the CDR3 is given as listed by TCRdb. The CDR3 protein is CASSQDHRDRALY. This chain joins TRBV4-1 and TRBJ1-1; the table gives TRBD1 as D, unverified against the DNA. CDR1 and CDR2 (germline): MGHRA, YSYEKL. The CDR3 is 13 residues long, counting both termini.

The chain links TRBV19 to TRBJ2-5; weak D call: TRBD1 (5 bases). This CDR3 has 14 residues. Germline loops: CDR1 LNHDA, CDR2 SQIVND (reference sequence). Trimming pared 1 base from V and 0 bases from J, leaving 6 bases between. The CDR3 coding sequence is TGTGCCAGTAGTATAGGGACACACCAAGAGACCCAGTACTTC. This translates into CASSIGTHQETQYF. Combining the CDR3 with reference TRBV19 and TRBJ2-5 gives the whole variable domain DGGITQSPKYLFRKEGQNVTLSCEQNLNHDAMYWYRQDPGQGLRLIYYSQIVNDFQKGDIAEGYSVSREKKESFPLTVTSAQKNPTAFYLCASSIGTHQETQYFGPGTRLLVL.